The table lists the clone carrying this T cell receptor beta chain with many counts. What it binds is unknown. The CDR3 loop spans 12 amino acids. CDR1 and CDR2 (germline): MNHEY, SVGAGI. The ends were cut back, 6 bases at V and 8 bases at J, with 11 bases in the middle. This specimen belongs to a study of neurological immune-mediated disorders. General study results and limits: According to phylogenetic grouping, one related-CDR3 cluster, a possible signature, contained the repertoires of 18 of 34 multiple sclerosis patients.

TCRdb redid the calling of the 5' RACE reads with MiXCR, one entry per CDR3 protein. The sample includes over 60,000 distinct CDR3 sequences, 4% to 6% of them seen just once. The TCR sequence derives from a woman between 50 and 59 years old with multiple sclerosis. Sequenced material: PBMCs. The chain carries TRBV6-5 and TRBJ2-1; D might be TRBD2 (5 bases). CDR3 sequence: CASRRAGYEQFF. In DNA form, the CDR3 reads TGTGCCAGCAGGAGGGCCGGCTATGAGCAGTTCTTC.